The present TCR beta chain was sequenced within a study of cytomegalovirus exposure and HLA in healthy donors. Study-wide context: Genetic ancestry analysis placed around four fifths of the approximately 400 donors that were genotyped in the Caucasian-associated cluster.

Trimming removed 6 bases at V and 5 bases at J, with 13 bases between. The CDR3 extends over 13 amino acids. Germline values: CDR1 MDHEN, CDR2 SYDVKM. Points from the study as a whole: Many donors shared some public TCRs, even though most TCR sequences were rare. TCR beta chains numbering 164 were designated cytomegalovirus-associated.

This clone was found a few times. The target antigen is unknown. Both 60 Vbeta primers and 13 Jbeta primers went into the PCR. Clones were read by immunoSEQ multiplex PCR, and TCRdb kept only the in-frame ones, dropping some. The table shows under 200,000 clones, with around 80% occurring only once. Sequenced sample: PBMCs. The receptor comes from a young woman in good health and CMV-seronegative. The chain joins TRBV28 to TRBJ1-1, with a tentative D call TRBD1 (5 bases). The CDR3 loop reads CASRPVGRTEAFF. DNA for the CDR3: TGTGCCAGCAGGCCTGTGGGGCGAACTGAAGCTTTCTTT.